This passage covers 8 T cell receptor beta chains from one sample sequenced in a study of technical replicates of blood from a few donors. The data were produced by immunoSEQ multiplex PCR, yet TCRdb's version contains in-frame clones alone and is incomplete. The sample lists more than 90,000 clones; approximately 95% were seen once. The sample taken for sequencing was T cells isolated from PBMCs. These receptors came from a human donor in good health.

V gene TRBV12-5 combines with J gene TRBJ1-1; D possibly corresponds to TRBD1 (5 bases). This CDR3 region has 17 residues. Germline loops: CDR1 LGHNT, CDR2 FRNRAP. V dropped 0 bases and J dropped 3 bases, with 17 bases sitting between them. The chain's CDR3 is CASGLVLGRGEDTEAFF. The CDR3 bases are TGTGCTAGTGGTTTGGTATTAGGGAGGGGCGAGGACACTGAAGCTTTCTTT.

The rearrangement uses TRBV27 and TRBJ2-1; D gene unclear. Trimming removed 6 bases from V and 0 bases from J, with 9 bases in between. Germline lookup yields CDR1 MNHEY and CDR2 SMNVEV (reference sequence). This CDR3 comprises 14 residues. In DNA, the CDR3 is TGTGCCAGCAGCCCCAGAAGCTCCTACAATGAGCAGTTCTTC. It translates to CASSPRSSYNEQFF.

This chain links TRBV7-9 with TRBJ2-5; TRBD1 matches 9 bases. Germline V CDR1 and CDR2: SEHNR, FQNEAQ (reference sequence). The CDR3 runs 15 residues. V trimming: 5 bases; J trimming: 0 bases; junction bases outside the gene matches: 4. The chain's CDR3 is CASSKGQGYQETQYF. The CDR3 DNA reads TGTGCCAGCAGCAAGGGACAGGGTTACCAAGAGACCCAGTACTTC.

CDR3 coding DNA: TGTGCCAGCAGTTCCCCAGGTGGAGGGTCCTACGAGCAGTACTTC. Protein sequence: CASSSPGGGSYEQYF. This chain joins TRBV28 and TRBJ2-7; the D gene is possibly TRBD2 (6 bases). There are 15 residues in the CDR3. The germline CDR1 and CDR2 sequences are MDHEN and SYDVKM. V dropped 4 bases and J dropped 1 base, with 14 bases sitting between them.

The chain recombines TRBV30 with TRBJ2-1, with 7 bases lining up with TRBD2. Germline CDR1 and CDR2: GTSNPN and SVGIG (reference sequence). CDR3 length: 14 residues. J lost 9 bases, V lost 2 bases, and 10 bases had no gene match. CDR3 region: CAWSRTLAASEQFF. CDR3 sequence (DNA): TGTGCCTGGAGTCGGACTCTAGCGGCCAGTGAGCAGTTCTTC.

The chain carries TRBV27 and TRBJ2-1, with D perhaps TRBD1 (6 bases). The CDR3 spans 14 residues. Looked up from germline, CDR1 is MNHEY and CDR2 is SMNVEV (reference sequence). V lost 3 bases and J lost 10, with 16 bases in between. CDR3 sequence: CASSFAHQGTEQFF. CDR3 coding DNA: TGTGCCAGCAGTTTCGCTCACCAAGGGACAGAGCAGTTCTTC.

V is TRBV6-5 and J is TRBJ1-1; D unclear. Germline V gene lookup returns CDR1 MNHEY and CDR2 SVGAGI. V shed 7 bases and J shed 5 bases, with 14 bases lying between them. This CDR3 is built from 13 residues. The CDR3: CASTPGGRTEAFF. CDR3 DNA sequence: TGTGCCAGCACCCCGGGCGGGAGAACTGAAGCTTTCTTT.

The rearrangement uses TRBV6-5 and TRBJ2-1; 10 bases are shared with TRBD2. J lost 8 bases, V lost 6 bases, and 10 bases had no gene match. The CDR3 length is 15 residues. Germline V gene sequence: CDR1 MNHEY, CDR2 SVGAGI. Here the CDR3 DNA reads TGTGCCAGCAGGGGGTTAGCGGGAGGTCTGGATGAGCAGTTCTTC. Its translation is CASRGLAGGLDEQFF.